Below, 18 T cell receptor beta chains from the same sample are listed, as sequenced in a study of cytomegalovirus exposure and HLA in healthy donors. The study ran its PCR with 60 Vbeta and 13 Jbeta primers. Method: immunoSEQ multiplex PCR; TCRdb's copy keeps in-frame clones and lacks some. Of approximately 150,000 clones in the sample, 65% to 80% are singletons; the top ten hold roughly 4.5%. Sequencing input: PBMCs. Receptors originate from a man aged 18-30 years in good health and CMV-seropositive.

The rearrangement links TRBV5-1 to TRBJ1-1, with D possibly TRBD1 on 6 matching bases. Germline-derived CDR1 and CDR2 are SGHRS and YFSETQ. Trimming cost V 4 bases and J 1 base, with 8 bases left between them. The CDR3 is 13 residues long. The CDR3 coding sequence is TGCGCCAGCAGCACGGGACAGAACACTGAAGCTTTCTTT. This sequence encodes CASSTGQNTEAFF.

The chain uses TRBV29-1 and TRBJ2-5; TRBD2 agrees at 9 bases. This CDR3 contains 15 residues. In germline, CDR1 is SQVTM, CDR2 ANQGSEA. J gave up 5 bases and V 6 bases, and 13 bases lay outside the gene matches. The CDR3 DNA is TGCAGCGTCTCCCTTATCGGCGGGGGGGCCGAGACCCAGTACTTC. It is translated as CSVSLIGGGAETQYF. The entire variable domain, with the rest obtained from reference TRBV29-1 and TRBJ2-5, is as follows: SAVISQKPSRDICQRGTSLTIQCQVDSQVTMMFWYRQQPGQSLTLIATANQGSEATYESGFVIDKFPISRPNLTFSTLTVSNMSPEDSSIYLCSVSLIGGGAETQYFGPGTRLLVL.

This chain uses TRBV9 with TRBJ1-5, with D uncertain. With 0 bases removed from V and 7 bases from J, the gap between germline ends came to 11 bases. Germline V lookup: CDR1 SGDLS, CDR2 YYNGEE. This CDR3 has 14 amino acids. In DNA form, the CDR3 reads TGTGCCAGCAGCGTAGCCGGGTCCCAGCAGCCCCAGCATTTT. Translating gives CASSVAGSQQPQHF.

The CDR3 DNA sequence: TGTGCCAGCAGGGCTCCGGGGGGGTACACTGAAGCTTTCTTT. It specifies CASRAPGGYTEAFF. This chain joins TRBV6-1 and TRBJ1-1, with D possibly TRBD1 on 5 matching bases. Trimming cost V 6 bases and J 3 bases, with 14 bases left between them. Per the germline V gene, CDR1 is MNHNS and CDR2 is SASEGT. The CDR3 has 14 amino acids.

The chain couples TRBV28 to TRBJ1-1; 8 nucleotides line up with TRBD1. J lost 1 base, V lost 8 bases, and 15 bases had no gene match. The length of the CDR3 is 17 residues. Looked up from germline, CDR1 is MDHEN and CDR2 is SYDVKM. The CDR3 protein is CASLLTGQGGSNTEAFF. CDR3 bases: TGTGCCAGCCTCTTGACCGGACAGGGAGGTTCGAACACTGAAGCTTTCTTT. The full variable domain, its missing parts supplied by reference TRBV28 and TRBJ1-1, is DVKVTQSSRYLVKRTGEKVFLECVQDMDHENMFWYRQDPGLGLRLIYFSYDVKMKEKGDIPEGYSVSREKKERFSLILESASTNQTSMYLCASLLTGQGGSNTEAFFGQGTRLTVV.

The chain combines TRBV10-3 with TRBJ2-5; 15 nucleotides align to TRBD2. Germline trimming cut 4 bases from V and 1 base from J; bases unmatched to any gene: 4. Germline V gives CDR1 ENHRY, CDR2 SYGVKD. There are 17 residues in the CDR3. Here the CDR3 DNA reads TGTGCCATCAGTGGGACTAGCGGGAGGGATGGCCAAGAGACCCAGTACTTC. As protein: CAISGTSGRDGQETQYF.

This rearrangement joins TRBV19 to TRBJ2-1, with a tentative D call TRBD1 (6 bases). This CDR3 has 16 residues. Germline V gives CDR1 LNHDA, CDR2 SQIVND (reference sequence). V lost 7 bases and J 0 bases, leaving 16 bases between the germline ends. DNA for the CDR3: TGTGCCAGTACTGGAAAAGGGGGTTACTCCTACAATGAGCAGTTCTTC. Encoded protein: CASTGKGGYSYNEQFF.

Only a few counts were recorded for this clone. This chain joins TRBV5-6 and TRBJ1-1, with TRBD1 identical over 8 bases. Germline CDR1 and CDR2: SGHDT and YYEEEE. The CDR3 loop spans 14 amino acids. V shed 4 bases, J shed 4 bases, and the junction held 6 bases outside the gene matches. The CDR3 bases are TGTGCCAGCAGCGACAGGGGTTCATTCACTGAAGCTTTCTTT. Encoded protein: CASSDRGSFTEAFF.

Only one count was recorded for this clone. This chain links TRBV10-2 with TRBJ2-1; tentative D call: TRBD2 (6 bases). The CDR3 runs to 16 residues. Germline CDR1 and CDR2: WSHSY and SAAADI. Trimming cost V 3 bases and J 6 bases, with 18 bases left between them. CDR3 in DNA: TGCGCCAGCAGTGACTTGTCACTCCAGGAGGGCAATGAGCAGTTCTTC. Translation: CASSDLSLQEGNEQFF.

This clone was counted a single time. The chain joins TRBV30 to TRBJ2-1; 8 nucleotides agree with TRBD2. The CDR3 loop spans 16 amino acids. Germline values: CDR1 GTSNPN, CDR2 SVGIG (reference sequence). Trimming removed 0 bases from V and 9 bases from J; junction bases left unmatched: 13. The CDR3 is CAWSVPLTSVTREQFF. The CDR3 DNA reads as TGTGCCTGGAGTGTCCCCTTGACTAGCGTCACGCGTGAGCAGTTCTTC.

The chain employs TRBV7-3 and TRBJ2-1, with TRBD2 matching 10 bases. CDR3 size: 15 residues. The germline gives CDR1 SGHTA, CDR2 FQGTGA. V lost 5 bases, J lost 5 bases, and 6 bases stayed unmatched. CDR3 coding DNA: TGTGCCAGCAGCCAGGGCCTAGCGGGGGACAATGAGCAGTTCTTC. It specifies CASSQGLAGDNEQFF. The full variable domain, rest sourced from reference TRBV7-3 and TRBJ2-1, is GAGVSQTPSNKVTEKGKYVELRCDPISGHTALYWYRQSLGQGPEFLIYFQGTGAADDSGLPNDRFFAVRPEGSVSTLKIQRTERGDSAVYLCASSQGLAGDNEQFFGPGTRLTVL.

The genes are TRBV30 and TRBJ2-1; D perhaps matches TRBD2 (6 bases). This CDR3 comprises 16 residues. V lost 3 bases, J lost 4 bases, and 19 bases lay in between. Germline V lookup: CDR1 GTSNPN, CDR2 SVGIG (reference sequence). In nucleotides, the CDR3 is TGTGCCTGGAGCGCCCAAACGAGCGGGTTATACAATGAGCAGTTCTTC. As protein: CAWSAQTSGLYNEQFF.

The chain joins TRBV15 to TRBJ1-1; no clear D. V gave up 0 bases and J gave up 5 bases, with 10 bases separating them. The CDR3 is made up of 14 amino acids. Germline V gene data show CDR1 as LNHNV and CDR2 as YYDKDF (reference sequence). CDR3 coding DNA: TGTGCCACCAGCAGAGATCTGGGGAGGACTGAAGCTTTCTTT. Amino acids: CATSRDLGRTEAFF.

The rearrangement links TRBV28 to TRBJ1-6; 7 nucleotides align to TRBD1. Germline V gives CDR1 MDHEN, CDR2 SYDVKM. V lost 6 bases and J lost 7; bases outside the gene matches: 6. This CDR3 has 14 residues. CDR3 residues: CASSREQGNSPLHF. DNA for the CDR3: TGTGCCAGCAGCCGGGAACAGGGGAATTCACCCCTCCACTTT.

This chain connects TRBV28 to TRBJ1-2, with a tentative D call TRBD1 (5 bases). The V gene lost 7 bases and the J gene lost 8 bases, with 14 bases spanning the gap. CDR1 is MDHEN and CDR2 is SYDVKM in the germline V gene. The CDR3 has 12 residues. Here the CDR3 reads CASTFQGTGYTF. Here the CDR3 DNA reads TGTGCCAGCACCTTCCAGGGCACGGGCTACACCTTC.

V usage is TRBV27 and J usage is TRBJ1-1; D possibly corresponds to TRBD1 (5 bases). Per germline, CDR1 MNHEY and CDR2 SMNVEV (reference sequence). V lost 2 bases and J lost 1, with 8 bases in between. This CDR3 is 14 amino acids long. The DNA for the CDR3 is TGTGCCAGCAGTTTACGACAGAAGAACACTGAAGCTTTCTTT. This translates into CASSLRQKNTEAFF.

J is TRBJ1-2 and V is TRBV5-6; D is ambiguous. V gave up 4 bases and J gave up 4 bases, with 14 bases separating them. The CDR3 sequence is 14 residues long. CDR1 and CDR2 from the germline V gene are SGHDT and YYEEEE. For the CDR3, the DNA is TGTGCCAGCAGCCCCATCGGGGTTGGCTATGGCTACACCTTC. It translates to CASSPIGVGYGYTF.

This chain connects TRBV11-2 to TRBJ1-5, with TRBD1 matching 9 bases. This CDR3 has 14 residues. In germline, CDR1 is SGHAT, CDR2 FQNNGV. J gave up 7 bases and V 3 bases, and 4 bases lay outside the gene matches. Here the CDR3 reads CASSLGTGHQPQHF. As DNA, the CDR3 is TGTGCCAGCAGCTTGGGGACAGGGCACCAGCCCCAGCATTTT.